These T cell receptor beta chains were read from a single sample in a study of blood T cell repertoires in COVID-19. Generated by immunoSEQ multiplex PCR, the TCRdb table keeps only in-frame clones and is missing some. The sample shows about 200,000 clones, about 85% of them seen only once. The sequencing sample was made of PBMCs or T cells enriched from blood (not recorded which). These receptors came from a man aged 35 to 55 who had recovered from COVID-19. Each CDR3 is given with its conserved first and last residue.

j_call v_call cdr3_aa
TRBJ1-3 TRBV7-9 CASSLAGNSGNTIYF
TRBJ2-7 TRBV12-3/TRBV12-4 CASNRGVYEQYF
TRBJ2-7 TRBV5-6 CASSWAAGTTYEQYF
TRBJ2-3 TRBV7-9 CASSLDRNTDTQYF
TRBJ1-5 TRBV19 CASSILGGYQPQHF
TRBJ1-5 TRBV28 CASSPEDRRNHPQHF
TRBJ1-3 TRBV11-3 CASSLAGEGNTIYF
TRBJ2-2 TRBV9 CASSGGLGGTWNTGELFF
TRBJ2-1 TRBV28 CASSDRNEQFF
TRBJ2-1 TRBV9 CASSPLVSGPYNEQFF
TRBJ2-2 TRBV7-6 CASSLEEVGELFF
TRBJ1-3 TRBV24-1 CATSTSSRGSGNTIYF
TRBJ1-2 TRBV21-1 CASSTFYCPYGYTF
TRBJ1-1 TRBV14 CASSPFRGTEAFF
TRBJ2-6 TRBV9 CASSVESLTGRVSGANVLTF
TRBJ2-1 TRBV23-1 CASSQVRGRARKSSYNEQFF
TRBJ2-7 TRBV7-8 CASSSGGLYEQYF
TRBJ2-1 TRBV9 CASSISGSHNEQFF
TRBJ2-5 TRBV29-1 CSVAPDIVTQYF
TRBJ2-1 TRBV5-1 CASSWGGEALEQFF
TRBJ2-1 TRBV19 CASSNLAGGRDEQFF
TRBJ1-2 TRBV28 CASSSTAVNYGYTF
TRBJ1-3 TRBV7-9 CASSSGQGSGNTIYF
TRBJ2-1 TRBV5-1 CASSTDREQFF
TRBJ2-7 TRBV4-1 CASSQDRTSLSYEQYF
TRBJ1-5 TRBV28 CASSLLAGEAQHF
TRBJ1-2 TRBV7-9 CASSSRDSLFYGYTF
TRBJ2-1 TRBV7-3 CASSLTHRASYNEQFF
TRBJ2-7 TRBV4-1 CASSPFVRERAYEQYF
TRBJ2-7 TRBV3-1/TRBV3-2 CASSHIEGLTYEQYF
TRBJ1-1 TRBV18 CASSPSGGTEAFF
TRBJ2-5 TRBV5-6 CASGHPGELAGWETQYF
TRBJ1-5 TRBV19 CASSKVGGMNGQPQHF